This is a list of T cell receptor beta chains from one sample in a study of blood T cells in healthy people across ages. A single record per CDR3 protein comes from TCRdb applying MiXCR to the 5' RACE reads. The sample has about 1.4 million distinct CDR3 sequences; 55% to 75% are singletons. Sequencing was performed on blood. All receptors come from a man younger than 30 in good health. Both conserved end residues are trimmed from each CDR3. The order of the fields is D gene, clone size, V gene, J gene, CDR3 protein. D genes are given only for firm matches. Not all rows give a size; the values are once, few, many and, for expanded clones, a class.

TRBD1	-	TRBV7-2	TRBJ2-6	ASSRDRVGANVLT
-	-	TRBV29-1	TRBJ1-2	SVVFILGVGGYT
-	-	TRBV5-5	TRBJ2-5	ASSLGPRAVYWEQY
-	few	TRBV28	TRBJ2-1	ASSFGQTYNEQF
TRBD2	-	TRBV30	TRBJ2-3	ASQRESDTQY
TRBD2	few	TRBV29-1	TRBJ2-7	SVEDRLAGPYEQY
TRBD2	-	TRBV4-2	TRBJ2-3	ASSQVPDSGGPDTQY
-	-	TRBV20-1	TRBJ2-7	SARDSAEYEQY
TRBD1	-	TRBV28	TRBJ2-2	ASMGQISATGELF
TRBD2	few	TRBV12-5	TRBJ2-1	ASGLGAGGTDEQF
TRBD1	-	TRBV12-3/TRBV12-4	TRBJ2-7	ASRISGTGNYEQY
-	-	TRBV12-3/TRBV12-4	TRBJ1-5	ASSPQFSQPQH
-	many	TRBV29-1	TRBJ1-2	SVGQNYGYT
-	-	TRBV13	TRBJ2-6	ASSLKGPGANVLT
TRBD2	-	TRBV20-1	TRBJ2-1	SAITSGLYNEQF
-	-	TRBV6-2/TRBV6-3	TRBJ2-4	ASSYAPGWEQY
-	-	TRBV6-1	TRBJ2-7	ASRKGEQASYEQY
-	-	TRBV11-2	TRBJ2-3	ASSEGNAGTQY
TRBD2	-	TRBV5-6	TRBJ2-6	ASSLWGLTSGSSGANVLT
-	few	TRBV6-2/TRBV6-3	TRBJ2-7	ASKDIYEQY
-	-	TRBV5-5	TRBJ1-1	ASNLVGLMNTEAF
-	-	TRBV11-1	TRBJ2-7	ARGGTDSYEQY
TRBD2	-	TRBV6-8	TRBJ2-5	ASRSGGSETQY
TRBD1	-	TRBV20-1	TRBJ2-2	SVPRQGAWFGELF
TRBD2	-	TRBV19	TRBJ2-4	ASRSREVDKNIQY
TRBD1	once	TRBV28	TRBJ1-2	ASSFDYPGTDYGYT
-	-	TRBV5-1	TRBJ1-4	ASSLADIATNEKLF
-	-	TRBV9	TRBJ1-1	ASSVAMKGTNTEAF
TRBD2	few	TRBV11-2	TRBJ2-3	ASSGGGPSIGTDTQY
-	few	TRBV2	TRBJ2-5	ASRGHSQETQY
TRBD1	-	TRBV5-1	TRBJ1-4	ASSLTWRSGGPPATNEKLF
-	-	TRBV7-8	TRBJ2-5	ASSPDSDQETQY
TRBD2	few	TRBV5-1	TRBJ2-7	ASSLEKGTSELSYEQY
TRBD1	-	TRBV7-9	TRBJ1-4	ASSLTGQDGGKLF
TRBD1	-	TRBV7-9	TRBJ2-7	ASSLPQGAAYYEQY
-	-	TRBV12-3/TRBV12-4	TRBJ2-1	ASVDSEEDEQF
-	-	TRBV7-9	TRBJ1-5	ASSSGARGDQPQH
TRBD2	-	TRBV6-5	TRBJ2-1	ATGGIAGGHNEQF
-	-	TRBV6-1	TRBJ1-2	ASSSTGTHYGYT
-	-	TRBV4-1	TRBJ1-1	ASSQVRGPAF
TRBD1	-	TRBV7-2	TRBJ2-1	ASSTGQGYNERF